The 5 T cell receptor beta chains below all came from one sample that was sequenced in a study of T cell repertoires in cytomegalovirus infection. Each CDR3 protein gets one entry after TCRdb re-called the reads with MiXCR. In the table there are around 440,000 distinct CDR3 sequences, 11% of which are singletons. Sequencing was carried out using PBMCs. The receptors stem from a human donor in good health (CMV status not recorded). Some clones in this sample may be carry-over from other donors' samples.

This clonotype was observed many times. The J gene is TRBJ2-7, the V gene TRBV6-1; 7 nucleotides agree with TRBD2. The CDR3 is 16 amino acids. Germline-derived CDR1 and CDR2 are MNHNS and SASEGT. V shed 0 bases, J shed 4 bases, and the junction held 9 bases outside the gene matches. The CDR3 spells CASSEAWGGGRYEQYF. The DNA of the CDR3 is TGTGCCAGCAGTGAAGCTTGGGGGGGTGGCCGTTACGAGCAGTACTTC.

The CDR3 region is CASSYTRDNEQFF. The CDR3 DNA sequence: TGTGCCAGCAGTTACACCAGAGACAATGAGCAGTTCTTC. The rearrangement joins TRBV6-6 to TRBJ2-1; D uncertain. V lost 2 bases and J lost 5, with 7 bases in between. Germline CDR1 and CDR2: MNHNY and SVGAGI (reference sequence). CDR3 length equals 13 residues.

V gene TRBV20-1 combines with J gene TRBJ2-3; 7 bases match TRBD2. V lost 5 bases to trimming and J lost 2 bases; unmatched junction nucleotides: 7. The CDR3 covers 14 residues. Germline CDR1 reads DFQATT; CDR2 reads SNEGSKA (reference sequence). CDR3 sequence (DNA): TGCAGTGCTCCAGCGGGGCTATTCACAGATACGCAGTATTTT. Its translation: CSAPAGLFTDTQYF.

Many counts were recorded for this clonotype. The chain links TRBV7-2 to TRBJ1-6; TRBD1 matches 8 bases. From germline, CDR1 is SGHTA and CDR2 FQGNSA. The trim removed 2 bases at V and 9 bases at J, leaving 9 bases unmatched. The CDR3 consists of 16 residues. CDR3 coding DNA: TGTGCCAGCAGCTTACTCCTGGACAGGGTCGGTTCACCCCTCCACTTT. As protein: CASSLLLDRVGSPLHF.

The CDR3 sequence is CASSQGQATEAFF. CDR3 nucleotides: TGTGCCAGCAGCCAAGGACAAGCCACTGAAGCTTTCTTT. The chain couples TRBV3-1 to TRBJ1-1; D ambiguous. Germline CDR1 and CDR2: LGHDT and YNNKEL (reference sequence). This CDR3 comprises 13 residues. Trimming shortened V by 1 base and J by 4 bases, and 7 bases separated the two germline ends.